This T cell receptor (beta chain) derives from a study of blood T cell repertoires in COVID-19. Overall study context: Acute and convalescent COVID-19 specimens originated in the United States, Italy and Spain.

Methods used by the authors: From reference gene primer amplification, estimates of nucleated cell counts were derived. This table comes from immunoSEQ multiplex PCR, and its TCRdb copy is limited to in-frame clones, with some not included. The D gene and trimming were derived from the DNA, and the V and J assignments and clone size from that table. In the table there are 65,000 to 70,000 clones, roughly 81% of which are singletons. This CDR3 is 14 amino acids long. Germline CDR1 and CDR2: MNHEY and SVGAGI. The V gene end was trimmed by 6 bases and the J gene end by 2 bases; junction bases not matched to a gene: 4.

The receptor's source is a human donor in a cohort sampled during active COVID-19. The sequencing input was peripheral blood. This chain links TRBV6-5 with TRBJ1-5; TRBD1 matches at 7 bases. The CDR3 DNA sequence: TGTGCCAGCAGGAAAACAGGGGGCAATCAGCCCCAGCATTTT. Residues: CASRKTGGNQPQHF.